This T cell receptor (beta chain) stems from a study of T cells in Graves' hyperthyroidism and ophthalmopathy. Using RNA transcripts as the source, TCR beta CDR3 regions were amplified. A first-round RT-PCR of the TCR CDR3 used the HTBI primer set. TCRdb recomputed calls from the multiplex PCR reads with MiXCR, one row per CDR3 protein. The table includes fewer than 450,000 distinct CDR3 sequences, 17% detected once. CDR1 is DFQATT, CDR2 SNEGSKA, per germline (reference sequence). The germline V and J ends were trimmed by 6 bases and 2 bases, with 12 bases remaining between them. The CDR3 length is 13 residues. This clonotype was counted many times.

The receptor's source is a woman aged 25 to 39 with Graves' hyperthyroidism that later progressed to Graves' ophthalmopathy. The sample comprised blood. V gene TRBV20-1 combines with J gene TRBJ2-3; D may match TRBD1 or TRBD2 (5 bases each). DNA of the CDR3: TGCAGTGCCGGGGACCCATTCACAGATACGCAGTATTTT. It encodes CSAGDPFTDTQYF.